These 28 T cell receptor beta chains were sequenced from one sample in a study of T cell responses to AZD1222 COVID-19 vaccine. The table came from immunoSEQ multiplex PCR; TCRdb's copy has only in-frame clones and leaves some out. This sample has about 170,000 clones; around 88% occur once, and the top ten carry 0.85% to 1.1%. The sequencing here drew on peripheral blood, taken 28 days after the second AZD1222 dose. Source of these receptors: an adult who received the AZD1222 COVID-19 vaccine.

The V gene is TRBV27, the J gene TRBJ1-2; unclear D gene. Germline-derived CDR1 and CDR2 are MNHEY and SMNVEV (reference sequence). V was clipped by 0 bases and J by 0 bases, with 5 bases between them. The CDR3 runs 14 residues. DNA of the CDR3: TGTGCCAGCAGTTTATCCAGGACTAACTATGGCTACACCTTC. This sequence encodes CASSLSRTNYGYTF.

This clone was seen once. The chain employs TRBV5-5 and TRBJ1-4, with D unclear. Germline V gene lookup returns CDR1 SGHKS and CDR2 YYEKEE (reference sequence). This CDR3 has 14 residues. Trimming stripped 2 bases from V and 0 bases from J, with 5 bases between. CDR3 in amino acids: CASSFVATNEKLFF. The CDR3 DNA follows: TGTGCCAGCAGCTTCGTTGCAACTAATGAAAAACTGTTTTTT.

The chain carries TRBV7-9 and TRBJ2-7; no definite D call. The CDR3 runs to 14 residues. Germline V gene data show CDR1 as SEHNR and CDR2 as FQNEAQ (reference sequence). V was pared by 1 base and J by 1 base, with 8 bases between. CDR3 region: CASSLVPRSYEQYF. The CDR3 nucleotides read TGTGCCAGCAGCTTAGTTCCAAGATCCTACGAGCAGTACTTC. Full variable domain (rest looked up from reference TRBV7-9 and TRBJ2-7): DTGVSQNPRHKITKRGQNVTFRCDPISEHNRLYWYRQTLGQGPEFLTYFQNEAQLEKSRLLSDRFSAERPKGSFSTLEIQRTEQGDSAMYLCASSLVPRSYEQYFGPGTRLTVT.

This chain uses TRBV7-8 with TRBJ2-5, with 11 bases lining up with TRBD1. The CDR3 has 15 amino acids. V lost 5 bases and J lost 5; bases outside the gene matches: 7. Germline lookup yields CDR1 SGHVS and CDR2 FQNEAQ. CDR3 sequence: CASSPWTGGRETQYF. The CDR3 nucleotides are TGTGCCAGCAGCCCCTGGACAGGGGGCAGGGAGACCCAGTACTTC.

This rearrangement joins TRBV4-1 to TRBJ1-1; no clear D. The CDR3 loop spans 14 amino acids. In germline, CDR1 is MGHRA, CDR2 YSYEKL. V was shortened by 0 bases and J by 4 bases, with 9 bases between the two germline ends. The CDR3 here is CASSQDHVSTEAFF. The CDR3 bases are TGCGCCAGCAGCCAAGATCACGTAAGCACTGAAGCTTTCTTT.

V usage is TRBV5-4 and J usage is TRBJ1-2; D remains ambiguous. The CDR3 loop spans 12 amino acids. Germline V gives CDR1 SGHNT, CDR2 YYREEE (reference sequence). Trimming took 6 bases from V and 7 from J, leaving 13 bases between them. The CDR3 nucleotides read TGTGCCAGCACCCTCGGGCGGGGTGGCTACACCTTC. Translated: CASTLGRGGYTF.

The genes are TRBV4-1 and TRBJ1-3; D gene unclear. This CDR3 has 17 amino acids. Trimming pared 4 bases from V and 0 bases from J, leaving 16 bases between. Per the germline V gene, CDR1 is MGHRA and CDR2 is YSYEKL. CDR3 loop: CASSRQGLTLSGNTIYF. CDR3 coding DNA: TGCGCCAGCAGCCGACAAGGCCTGACACTCTCTGGAAACACCATATATTTT.

The sample holds one count of this clone. The CDR3 protein is CASSYSNEQYF. As DNA, the CDR3 is TGTGCCAGCAGTTACTCAAACGAGCAGTACTTC. V usage is TRBV6-5 and J usage is TRBJ2-7; unclear D gene. Germline-derived CDR1 and CDR2 are MNHEY and SVGAGI. Deletions cut 0 bases from V and 5 bases from J, with 2 bases between. This CDR3 spans 11 amino acids.

The chain joins TRBV7-9 to TRBJ1-4; possible D gene TRBD1, 6 bases. This CDR3 spans 17 amino acids. CDR1 and CDR2 from the germline V gene are SEHNR and FQNEAQ (reference sequence). V gave up 3 bases and J gave up 0 bases, with 14 bases separating them. CDR3 amino acids: CASSLGLSGATNEKLFF. DNA for the CDR3: TGTGCCAGCAGCTTGGGCCTCTCAGGGGCAACTAATGAAAAACTGTTTTTT. The full variable domain, rest sourced from reference TRBV7-9 and TRBJ1-4, is DTGVSQNPRHKITKRGQNVTFRCDPISEHNRLYWYRQTLGQGPEFLTYFQNEAQLEKSRLLSDRFSAERPKGSFSTLEIQRTEQGDSAMYLCASSLGLSGATNEKLFFGSGTQLSVL.

This chain links TRBV7-9 with TRBJ2-5; 7 positions match TRBD1. CDR3 length equals 14 residues. Germline V gene lookup returns CDR1 SEHNR and CDR2 FQNEAQ (reference sequence). Trimming cost V 3 bases and J 1 base; bases outside gene matches: 2. In nucleotides, the CDR3 is TGTGCCAGCAGCTTTAGGACAGGCCAAGAGACCCAGTACTTC. Its translation: CASSFRTGQETQYF.

The chain carries TRBV7-2 and TRBJ1-1, with a possible D match to TRBD1 (5 bases). Deletions cut 6 bases from V and 7 bases from J, with 12 bases between. The CDR3 consists of 12 residues. The V gene's germline CDR1 is SGHTA and CDR2 FQGNSA. The CDR3 protein is CASRADSREAFF. The CDR3 DNA follows: TGTGCCAGCAGGGCCGACAGCCGTGAAGCTTTCTTT.

A word on this clone: One junction end does not reproduce the germline sequence, and a read error may be involved. The chain uses TRBV3-1 (or the pseudogene TRBV3-2) and TRBJ1-2, with TRBD1 identical over 7 bases. Germline CDR1 and CDR2: LGHDT and YNNKEL (reference sequence). The CDR3 covers 14 residues. The CDR3 region is CASSQGPGQTSLAF. The CDR3 DNA reads as TGTGCCAGCAGCCAAGGGCCGGGACAGACCTCACTGGCCTTC.

This clone was recorded once. DNA of the CDR3: TGTGCCACCAGCAGAGAGGTCGGTCAGAACTATGGCTACACCTTC. It yields the protein CATSREVGQNYGYTF. The chain joins TRBV15 to TRBJ1-2; D remains ambiguous. Trimming removed 0 bases at V and 2 bases at J, with 10 bases between. The CDR3 loop spans 15 amino acids. The germline V gene has CDR1 LNHNV and CDR2 YYDKDF (reference sequence).

The rearrangement joins TRBV5-4 to TRBJ2-7; 7 bases are shared with TRBD1. The V segment lost 4 bases and the J segment 3 bases; nucleotides outside the gene matches: 7. The CDR3 is made up of 14 amino acids. The germline V gene encodes CDR1 SGHNT and CDR2 YYREEE (reference sequence). CDR3 residues: CASSHRDRHYEQYF. Written as DNA, the CDR3 is TGTGCCAGCAGCCACCGGGACAGACACTACGAGCAGTACTTC. The full variable domain, rest sourced from reference TRBV5-4 and TRBJ2-7, is ETGVTQSPTHLIKTRGQQVTLRCSSQSGHNTVSWYQQALGQGPQFIFQYYREEENGRGNFPPRFSGLQFPNYSSELNVNALELDDSALYLCASSHRDRHYEQYFGPGTRLTVT.

This clone occurred once. The gene calls are TRBV2 and TRBJ2-7, with 9 bases identical to TRBD2. V was pared by 5 bases and J by 2 bases, with 4 bases of the junction left unmatched. The CDR3 runs to 14 residues. Germline CDR1 reads SNHLY; CDR2 reads FYNNEI. The DNA for the CDR3 is TGTGCCAGCAGTAGAGCGGGGGGCCCCTACGAGCAGTACTTC. This encodes CASSRAGGPYEQYF.

The J gene is TRBJ1-1, the V gene TRBV14, with D possibly matching TRBD1 (5 bases). V lost 1 base and J 5 bases, leaving 11 bases between the germline ends. Germline V CDR1 and CDR2: SGHDN, FVKESK. This CDR3 contains 14 residues. The CDR3 region is CASSQVRGGTEAFF. In DNA, the CDR3 is TGTGCCAGCAGCCAAGTCCGCGGGGGGACTGAAGCTTTCTTT.

This clone was seen a few times. V usage is TRBV6-6 and J usage is TRBJ1-1; D not resolved. CDR1 is MNHNY, CDR2 SVGAGI, per germline (reference sequence). The CDR3 is 14 amino acids. The V end was cut by 6 bases, the J end by 1 base, with 12 bases between. The CDR3 loop is CASRSHQENTEAFF. The CDR3 bases are TGTGCCAGCAGGAGCCACCAGGAGAACACTGAAGCTTTCTTT.

This sequence joins TRBV6-2 or TRBV6-3 and TRBJ1-1; 7 bases align to TRBD1. V lost 4 bases and J lost 7; bases outside the gene matches: 6. In germline, CDR1 is MNHEY, CDR2 SVGEGT. CDR3 length equals 13 residues. CDR3 sequence: CASSFDRAIEAFF. The CDR3, as DNA: TGTGCCAGCAGTTTCGACAGGGCCATTGAAGCTTTCTTT.

The rearrangement uses TRBV6-2 or TRBV6-3 and TRBJ2-7, with 12 bases matching TRBD2. CDR1 and CDR2 from the germline V gene are MNHEY and SVGEGT. V dropped 5 bases and J dropped 0; count of bases not matched to a gene: 8. The length of the CDR3 is 17 residues. CDR3 sequence: CASSVGTSGFSSYEQYF. In DNA, the CDR3 is TGTGCCAGCAGTGTCGGGACTAGCGGGTTCAGCTCCTACGAGCAGTACTTC.

The V gene is TRBV3-1 (or the pseudogene TRBV3-2), the J gene TRBJ2-3; unclear D gene. The V end lost 0 bases, the J end lost 2 bases, and 3 bases lay between the germline ends. The CDR3 has 13 residues. Per the germline V gene, CDR1 is LGHDT and CDR2 is YNNKEL (reference sequence). The DNA of the CDR3 is TGTGCCAGCAGCCAAGATTCCACAGATACGCAGTATTTT. It encodes CASSQDSTDTQYF.

The CDR3 region has the DNA TGTGCCAGCAGCGTAAGCGCAACTGGGGCCAACGTCCTGACTTTC. It yields the protein CASSVSATGANVLTF. V usage is TRBV9 and J usage is TRBJ2-6; D gene uncertain. CDR3 length equals 15 residues. The ends were cut back, 1 base at V and 2 bases at J, with 7 bases in the middle. Per the germline V gene, CDR1 is SGDLS and CDR2 is YYNGEE.

The CDR3, as DNA: TGTGCCAGCAGCTTAGTGGCAGGGGTCGACTATGGCTACACCTTC. It translates to CASSLVAGVDYGYTF. The chain recombines TRBV7-2 with TRBJ1-2, with D maybe TRBD1 (6 bases). CDR3 size: 15 residues. The germline V and J ends were trimmed by 1 base and 3 bases, with 12 bases remaining between them. Germline values: CDR1 SGHTA, CDR2 FQGNSA.

As regards this clone: The sample holds other DNA sequences that translate to the same CDR3. The chain combines TRBV7-2 with TRBJ2-7, with D unresolved. The CDR3 is made up of 13 amino acids. Germline V gene lookup returns CDR1 SGHTA and CDR2 FQGNSA. Trimming took off 0 bases at V and 1 base at J, with 4 bases between the two ends. CDR3 loop: CASSLARSYEQYF. Here the CDR3 DNA reads TGTGCCAGCAGCTTAGCTAGGTCCTACGAGCAGTACTTC. The full variable domain, rest sourced from reference TRBV7-2 and TRBJ2-7, is GAGVSQSPSNKVTEKGKDVELRCDPISGHTALYWYRQSLGQGLEFLIYFQGNSAPDKSGLPSDRFSAERTGGSVSTLTIQRTQQEDSAVYLCASSLARSYEQYFGPGTRLTVT.

V gene TRBV29-1 combines with J gene TRBJ1-1, with TRBD1 identical over 10 bases. V dropped 4 bases and J dropped 4; count of bases not matched to a gene: 9. The CDR3 is 15 amino acids. Germline assignment: CDR1 SQVTM and CDR2 ANQGSEA. The CDR3, as DNA: TGCAGCGTTGGGGACAGGGGTTTAAGGAGCACTGAAGCTTTCTTT. Translating gives CSVGDRGLRSTEAFF. The full variable domain, its missing parts supplied by reference TRBV29-1 and TRBJ1-1, is SAVISQKPSRDICQRGTSLTIQCQVDSQVTMMFWYRQQPGQSLTLIATANQGSEATYESGFVIDKFPISRPNLTFSTLTVSNMSPEDSSIYLCSVGDRGLRSTEAFFGQGTRLTVV.

This sequence joins TRBV23-1 and TRBJ1-1; weak D call: TRBD1 (5 bases). TRBV23-1 is marked as an open reading frame, function uncertain. Deletions cut 0 bases from V and 7 bases from J, with 12 bases between. The CDR3 sequence is 14 residues long. DNA for the CDR3: TGCGCCAGCAGTCAATCGGTGGAGGGGATTGAAGCTTTCTTT. This sequence encodes CASSQSVEGIEAFF.

The genes are TRBV5-8 and TRBJ1-2; 8 nucleotides align to TRBD1. Per the germline V gene, CDR1 is SGHTS and CDR2 is YDEGEE. The CDR3 runs 14 residues. Trimming cost V 2 bases and J 6 bases; bases outside gene matches: 6. The CDR3 sequence: CASSLQGVPHGYTF. The CDR3 region has the DNA TGTGCCAGCAGCTTACAGGGGGTACCCCATGGCTACACCTTC. Variable domain in full (rest from reference TRBV5-8 and TRBJ1-2): EAGVTQSPTHLIKTRGQQATLRCSPISGHTSVYWYQQALGLGLQFLLWYDEGEERNRGNFPPRFSGRQFPNYSSELNVNALELEDSALYLCASSLQGVPHGYTFGSGTRLTVV.

The J gene is TRBJ2-5, the V gene TRBV6-1; TRBD2 matches at 7 bases. Per the germline V gene, CDR1 is MNHNS and CDR2 is SASEGT. Losses at the gene ends were 3 bases for V and 4 bases for J; bases not matched to a gene: 20. There are 19 residues in the CDR3. The DNA for the CDR3 is TGTGCCAGCAGTGAGGGGCTAGCGGCTCTGCCACTGGAGGGAGAGACCCAGTACTTC. It encodes CASSEGLAALPLEGETQYF.

V gene TRBV5-1 combines with J gene TRBJ2-7, with 8 nucleotides matching TRBD1. This CDR3 spans 13 amino acids. CDR1 and CDR2 from the germline V gene are SGHRS and YFSETQ. The J segment lost 4 bases and the V segment lost 3 bases, leaving 3 bases of the junction unmatched. CDR3 loop: CASSSHRGYEQYF. The DNA of the CDR3 is TGCGCCAGCAGCTCTCACAGGGGGTACGAGCAGTACTTC. The full variable domain, in which reference TRBV5-1 and TRBJ2-7 provide the parts outside the CDR3, is KAGVTQTPRYLIKTRGQQVTLSCSPISGHRSVSWYQQTPGQGLQFLFEYFSETQRNKGNFPGRFSGRQFSNSRSEMNVSTLELGDSALYLCASSSHRGYEQYFGPGTRLTVT.